The T cell receptor beta chain under discussion was sequenced for a study of cytomegalovirus exposure and HLA in healthy donors. Points from the study as a whole: Later work showed greater clonal expansion in HLA-associated TCR beta chains than in equally common others.

The germline V gene has CDR1 MDHEN and CDR2 SYDVKM. The CDR3 is 13 residues long. V shed 3 bases and J shed 3 bases, with 8 bases lying between them. 13 Jbeta primers and 60 Vbeta primers were used for the PCR. Sequencing used immunoSEQ multiplex PCR; TCRdb keeps in-frame clones, though not all of them. This sample's table has 100,000 to 150,000 clones. In the case of this clone: Its target is unknown.

The sequencing input was PBMCs. This sequence originates from a middle-aged woman in good health and CMV-seropositive. The chain links TRBV28 to TRBJ1-1; D is unresolved. The chain's CDR3 is CASSFPGDTEAFF. The CDR3 coding sequence is TGTGCCAGCAGTTTCCCCGGGGACACTGAAGCTTTCTTT.